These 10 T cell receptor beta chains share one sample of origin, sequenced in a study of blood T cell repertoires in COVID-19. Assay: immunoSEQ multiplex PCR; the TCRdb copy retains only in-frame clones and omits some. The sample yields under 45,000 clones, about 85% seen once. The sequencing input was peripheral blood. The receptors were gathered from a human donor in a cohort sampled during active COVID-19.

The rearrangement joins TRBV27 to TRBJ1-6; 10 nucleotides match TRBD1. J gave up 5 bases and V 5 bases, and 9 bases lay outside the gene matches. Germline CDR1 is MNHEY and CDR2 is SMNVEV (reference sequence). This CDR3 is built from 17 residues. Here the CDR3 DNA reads TGTGCCAGCAGTCTCGACAGGGGGCGGCTTAATAATTCACCCCTCCACTTT. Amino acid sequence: CASSLDRGRLNNSPLHF.

CDR3 DNA: TGTGCCAGCAGCTTGACAGGGTCTAATGAAAAACTGTTTTTT. Translated, it gives CASSLTGSNEKLFF. The chain combines TRBV7-9 with TRBJ1-4; TRBD1 matches 7 bases. The length of the CDR3 is 14 residues. V was pared by 3 bases and J by 3 bases, with 1 base of the junction left unmatched. Germline loops: CDR1 SEHNR, CDR2 FQNEAQ (reference sequence). The whole variable domain, filled in from reference TRBV7-9 and TRBJ1-4, reads DTGVSQNPRHKITKRGQNVTFRCDPISEHNRLYWYRQTLGQGPEFLTYFQNEAQLEKSRLLSDRFSAERPKGSFSTLEIQRTEQGDSAMYLCASSLTGSNEKLFFGSGTQLSVL.

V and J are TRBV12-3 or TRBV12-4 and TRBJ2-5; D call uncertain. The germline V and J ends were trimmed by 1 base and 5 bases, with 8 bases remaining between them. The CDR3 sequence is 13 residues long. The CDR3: CASSLEAVETQYF. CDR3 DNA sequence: TGTGCCAGCAGTTTAGAGGCGGTGGAGACCCAGTACTTC.

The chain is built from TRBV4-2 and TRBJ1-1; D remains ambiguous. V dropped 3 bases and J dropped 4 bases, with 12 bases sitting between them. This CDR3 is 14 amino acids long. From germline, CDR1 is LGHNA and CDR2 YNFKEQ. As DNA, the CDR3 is TGTGCCAGCAGCCATCGGGAGATGGGCACTGAAGCTTTCTTT. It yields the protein CASSHREMGTEAFF.

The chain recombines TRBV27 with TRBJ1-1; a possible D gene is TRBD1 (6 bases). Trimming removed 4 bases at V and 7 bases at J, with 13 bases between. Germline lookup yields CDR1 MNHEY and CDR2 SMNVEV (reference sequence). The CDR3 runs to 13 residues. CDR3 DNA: TGTGCCAGCAGTTCGTACAGGGTGGGTGAAGCTTTCTTT. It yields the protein CASSSYRVGEAFF.

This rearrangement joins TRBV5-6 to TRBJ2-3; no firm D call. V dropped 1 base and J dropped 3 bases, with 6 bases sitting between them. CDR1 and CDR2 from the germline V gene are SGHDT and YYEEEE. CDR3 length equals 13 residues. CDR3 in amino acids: CASSLLQTDTQYF. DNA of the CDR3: TGTGCCAGCAGCTTGTTACAGACAGATACGCAGTATTTT.

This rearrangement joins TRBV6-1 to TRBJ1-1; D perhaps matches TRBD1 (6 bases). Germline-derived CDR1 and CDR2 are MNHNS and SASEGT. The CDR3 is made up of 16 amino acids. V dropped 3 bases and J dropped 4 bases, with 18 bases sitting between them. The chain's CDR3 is CASSEYGGHRGTEAFF. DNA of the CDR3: TGTGCCAGCAGTGAGTATGGGGGACACCGGGGCACTGAAGCTTTCTTT.

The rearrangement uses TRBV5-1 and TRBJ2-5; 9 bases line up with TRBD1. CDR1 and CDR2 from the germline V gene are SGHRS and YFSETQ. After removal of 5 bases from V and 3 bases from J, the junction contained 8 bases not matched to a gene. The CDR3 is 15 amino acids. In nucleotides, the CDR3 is TGCGCCAGCAGACGGTCGACAGGGGGGGAAGAGACCCAGTACTTC. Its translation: CASRRSTGGEETQYF.

The CDR3 region is CATSRDSPGAYEQYF. In DNA, the CDR3 is TGTGCCACCAGCAGAGATTCCCCGGGAGCCTACGAGCAGTACTTC. The chain joins TRBV15 to TRBJ2-7, with D perhaps TRBD2 (6 bases). V was trimmed by 0 bases and J by 2 bases, leaving 11 bases between them. CDR3 size: 15 residues. Germline V gene data show CDR1 as LNHNV and CDR2 as YYDKDF (reference sequence).

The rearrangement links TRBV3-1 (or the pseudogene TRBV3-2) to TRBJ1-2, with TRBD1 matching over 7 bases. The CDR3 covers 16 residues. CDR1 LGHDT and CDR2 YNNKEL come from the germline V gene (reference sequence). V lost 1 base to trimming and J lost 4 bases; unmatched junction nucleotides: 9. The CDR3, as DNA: TGTGCCAGCAGCCAAGTCCCCGGGACAGTGAGCTATGGCTACACCTTC. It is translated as CASSQVPGTVSYGYTF.